The 10 T cell receptor beta chains in this list originate from one sample, sequenced in a study of blood T cell repertoires in COVID-19. Measured with immunoSEQ multiplex PCR; TCRdb has only the in-frame clones, and not every one. This table has some 140,000 clones, 65% to 80% appearing once. The sequenced sample consisted of peripheral blood. Receptor source: a man in his fifties or sixties with acute or convalescent COVID-19.

The chain is built from TRBV2 and TRBJ1-2; 11 bases match TRBD1. The V and J ends lost 6 bases and 4 bases, in that order; junction bases with no gene match: 7. CDR1 SNHLY and CDR2 FYNNEI come from the germline V gene. This CDR3 is 15 amino acids long. The CDR3 sequence: CASSVGQGATYGYTF. The DNA for the CDR3 is TGTGCCAGCAGCGTCGGACAGGGGGCCACCTATGGCTACACCTTC.

The table lists this clone with a count of one. The rearrangement links TRBV11-2 to TRBJ2-1, with a possible D match to TRBD1 (6 bases). Germline CDR1 and CDR2: SGHAT and FQNNGV. The CDR3 is made up of 13 amino acids. Trimming removed 6 bases at V and 9 bases at J, with 15 bases between. The DNA of the CDR3 is TGTGCCAGCAGTTCACAGGGTCCTGGTGAGCAGTTCTTC. It codes for CASSSQGPGEQFF.

The chain is built from TRBV7-6 and TRBJ2-2; TRBD1 aligns across 10 bases. Germline-derived CDR1 and CDR2 are SGHVS and FNYEAQ. CDR3 length: 17 residues. Trimming at V came to 3 bases and at J to 7 bases, leaving 11 bases not matched to a gene. This chain's CDR3 is CASSFYSGTGEVGELFF. CDR3 in DNA: TGTGCCAGCAGCTTTTATTCCGGGACAGGGGAGGTCGGGGAGCTGTTTTTT.

The genes are TRBV9 and TRBJ1-1; D perhaps matches TRBD1 (6 bases). The CDR3 is 13 residues long. Trimming stripped 1 base from V and 5 bases from J, with 9 bases between. Per the germline V gene, CDR1 is SGDLS and CDR2 is YYNGEE. CDR3 nucleotide sequence: TGTGCCAGCAGCGTACCAGGGGAAACTGAAGCTTTCTTT. Translating it yields CASSVPGETEAFF.

The chain links TRBV9 to TRBJ2-4, with D possibly being TRBD2 (6 bases). Per germline, CDR1 SGDLS and CDR2 YYNGEE. The CDR3 consists of 13 residues. With 3 bases removed from V and 8 bases from J, the gap between germline ends came to 12 bases. CDR3 in amino acids: CASSAGGRDIQYF. The DNA of the CDR3 is TGTGCCAGCAGCGCCGGAGGGCGAGACATTCAGTACTTC.

This clone was detected only a few times. This chain uses TRBV29-1 with TRBJ1-2, with D perhaps matching TRBD1 (6 bases). This CDR3 contains 12 residues. Per the germline V gene, CDR1 is SQVTM and CDR2 is ANQGSEA. Trimming stripped 7 bases from V and 1 base from J, with 10 bases between. DNA of the CDR3: TGCAGCGGATTGGACAGTAACTATGGCTACACCTTC. It codes for CSGLDSNYGYTF. Using reference TRBV29-1 and TRBJ1-2 for the parts outside the CDR3, the full variable domain is SAVISQKPSRDICQRGTSLTIQCQVDSQVTMMFWYRQQPGQSLTLIATANQGSEATYESGFVIDKFPISRPNLTFSTLTVSNMSPEDSSIYLCSGLDSNYGYTFGSGTRLTVV.

This clone was found a few times. The CDR3 DNA is TGTGCCAGCAGCTTAGGGGCAGTCGCTGAAGCTTTCTTT. Encoded protein: CASSLGAVAEAFF. The chain employs TRBV7-2 and TRBJ1-1; D is uncertain. The CDR3 has 13 residues. The V and J ends lost 1 base and 6 bases respectively, with 9 bases between them. CDR1 is SGHTA and CDR2 is FQGNSA in the germline V gene.

This rearrangement joins TRBV24-1 to TRBJ2-1; 14 bases map to TRBD2. The V and J ends lost 9 bases and 5 bases, in that order; junction bases with no gene match: 11. This CDR3 is built from 17 residues. Germline V gene lookup returns CDR1 KGHDR and CDR2 SFDVKD. CDR3 loop: CATAGTSGRRFDNEQFF. The CDR3, as DNA: TGTGCCACCGCCGGGACTAGCGGGAGAAGATTTGACAATGAGCAGTTCTTC.

The V gene is TRBV7-2, the J gene TRBJ1-2; D might be TRBD1 (5 bases). V gave up 1 base and J gave up 3 bases, with 15 bases separating them. There are 16 residues in the CDR3. Germline-derived CDR1 and CDR2 are SGHTA and FQGNSA. The CDR3 protein is CASSLEPRASDYGYTF. The CDR3 DNA follows: TGTGCCAGCAGCTTAGAACCCAGGGCGAGCGACTATGGCTACACCTTC.

This clone was counted only a few times. The chain joins TRBV19 to TRBJ1-1; TRBD1 matches 8 bases. The CDR3 is 15 amino acids. The junction had 8 bases not matched to a gene; V was cut back by 7 bases and J by 1 base. Germline V gene lookup returns CDR1 LNHDA and CDR2 SQIVND (reference sequence). CDR3: CASITTGTGNTEAFF. Here the CDR3 DNA reads TGTGCCAGTATTACGACCGGGACAGGGAACACTGAAGCTTTCTTT. The full variable domain, with the rest looked up from reference TRBV19 and TRBJ1-1, is DGGITQSPKYLFRKEGQNVTLSCEQNLNHDAMYWYRQDPGQGLRLIYYSQIVNDFQKGDIAEGYSVSREKKESFPLTVTSAQKNPTAFYLCASITTGTGNTEAFFGQGTRLTVV.